The entry that follows covers one T cell receptor beta chain sequence. Its antigen is still unknown. No per-base quality is available; no much larger clone lies one base away. This specimen comes from a study of spatial heterogeneity in lung cancer (dated by TCRdb to between 2017 and 2020). In terms of the full investigation: Beta-chain transcripts were consistently detected in greater numbers than alpha-chain transcripts, which likely reflects a higher abundance of beta-chain transcripts. The study quantitatively compared TCR alpha and beta repertoires across multiple tumor regions, matched nontumor lung and blood in non-small cell lung cancer. Both alpha and beta chains were TCR-sequenced in approximately 200 tumor regions, about 69 matched nontumor lung samples and around 54 PBMC samples obtained at surgery. In the raw uncorrected reads, each unique combination of TCR and UMI appeared more than ten times on average. Nonsynonymous mutation counts, determined by whole-exome sequencing of tumor tissue, were related to TCR repertoire features. Findings and caveats that apply to the study as a whole: Ubiquitous expanded tumor TCRs were found in blood more often at tumor resection than at routine follow-up. Confirming at a functional level the hypothesis that regional TCRs recognize regional mutations was considered to require additional single-cell paired TCR alpha and beta sequencing.

The time point label of this sample denotes: sample taken at primary tumor resection. Donors were some 70 patients with early-stage, untreated non-small cell lung cancer from the lung TRACERx cohort. TCR sequencing used whole RNA extracted from tumor and nontumor lung tissue, or from cryopreserved PBMC samples, without cell sorting. Only patients with enough RNA available from two or more tumor regions were chosen for TCR sequencing. Measured from the cysteine to the phenylalanine, the CDR3 is 16 residues long. Only the CDR3 part of the read is kept: 48 bases, read in frame from the first base. The germline ends are 13 bases apart after V is trimmed by 4 bases and J by 0 bases. The germline V gene sets CDR1 to MNHEY and CDR2 to SVGEGT. The method was 5' RACE. The data were produced on a NextSeq 500. The TCR library protocol attached a unique molecular identifier to each TCR cDNA molecule to allow correction of PCR and sequencing errors. Concerning the study's data processing: TCR identification, UMI-based error correction and CDR3 extraction were all carried out with Decombinator tools. Expanded TCRs were defined as those above a frequency of 2 per 1,000, corresponding to the top 1% of the tumor frequency distribution. Rényi diversity was computed with the R vegan package after subsampling each repertoire 100 times to 5,000 TCRs. To build CDR3 similarity networks, amino acid triplet string-kernel similarity was used, and CDR3s were connected when their pairwise similarity was above 0.82. The public sequencing data were trimmed at Q25 with fastp and processed into clonotypes with MiXCR by TCRdb, which kept only in-frame beta chains. Identical CDR3 protein sequences are pooled into one entry, listed with their most common genes and DNA. TCRdb, not the original authors, processed these V and J calls. The sample table holds around 45,000 distinct CDR3 sequences, of which roughly 15% were seen once. The ten largest clones capture about 60% of the sample.

The input for sequencing was PBMCs, taken at surgery. This clonotype originated in a male donor with early-stage non-small cell lung cancer. The chain is encoded by TRBV6-2 or TRBV6-3 joined to TRBJ2-1; the D segment cannot be called with confidence. For the CDR3, the sequence is CASSSQGLSSYNEQFF. The DNA is TGTGCCAGCAGTTCACAAGGGCTTAGCTCCTACAATGAGCAGTTCTTC.